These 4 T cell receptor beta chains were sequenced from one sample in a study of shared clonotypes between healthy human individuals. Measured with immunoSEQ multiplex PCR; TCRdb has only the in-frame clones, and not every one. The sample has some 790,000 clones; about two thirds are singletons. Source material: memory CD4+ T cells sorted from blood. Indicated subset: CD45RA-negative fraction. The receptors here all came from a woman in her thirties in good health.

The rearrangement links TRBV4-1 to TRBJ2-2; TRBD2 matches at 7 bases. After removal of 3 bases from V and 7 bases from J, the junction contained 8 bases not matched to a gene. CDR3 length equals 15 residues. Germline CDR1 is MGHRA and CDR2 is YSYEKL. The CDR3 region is CASSQMGRENGELFF. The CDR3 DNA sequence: TGCGCCAGCAGCCAGATGGGGCGGGAGAACGGGGAGCTGTTTTTT.

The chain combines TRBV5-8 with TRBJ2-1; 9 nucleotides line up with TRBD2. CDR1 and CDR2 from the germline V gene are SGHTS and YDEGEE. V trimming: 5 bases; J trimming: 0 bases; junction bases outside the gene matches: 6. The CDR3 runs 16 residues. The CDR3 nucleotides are TGTGCCAGCAGACAAAATAGCGGGAGCTCCTACAATGAGCAGTTCTTC. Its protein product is CASRQNSGSSYNEQFF.

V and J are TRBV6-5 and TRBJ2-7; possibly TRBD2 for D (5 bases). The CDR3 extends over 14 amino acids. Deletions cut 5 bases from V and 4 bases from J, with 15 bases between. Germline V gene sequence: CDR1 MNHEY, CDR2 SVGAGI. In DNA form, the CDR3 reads TGTGCCAGCAGTGACTACGGCTATCCTTACGAGCAGTACTTC. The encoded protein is CASSDYGYPYEQYF.

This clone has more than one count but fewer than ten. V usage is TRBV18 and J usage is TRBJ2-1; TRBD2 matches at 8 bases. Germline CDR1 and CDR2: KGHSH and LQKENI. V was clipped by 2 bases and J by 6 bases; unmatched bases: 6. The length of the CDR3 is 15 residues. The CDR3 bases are TGTGCCAGCTCACCAAGAGCGGGAGCCGGCAATGAGCAGTTCTTC. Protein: CASSPRAGAGNEQFF.